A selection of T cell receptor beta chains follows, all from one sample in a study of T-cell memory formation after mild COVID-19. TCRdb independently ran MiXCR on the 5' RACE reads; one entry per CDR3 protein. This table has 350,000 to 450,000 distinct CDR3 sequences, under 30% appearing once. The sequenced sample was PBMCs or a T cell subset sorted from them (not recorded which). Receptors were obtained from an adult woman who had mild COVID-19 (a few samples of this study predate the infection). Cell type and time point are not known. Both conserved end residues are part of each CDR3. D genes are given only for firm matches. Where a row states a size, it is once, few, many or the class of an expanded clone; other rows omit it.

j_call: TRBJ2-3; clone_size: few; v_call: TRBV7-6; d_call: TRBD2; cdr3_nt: TGTGCCAGCAGCTTAGCGTTACTAGCGGGAGGCACAGATACGCAGTATTTT; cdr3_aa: CASSLALLAGGTDTQYF
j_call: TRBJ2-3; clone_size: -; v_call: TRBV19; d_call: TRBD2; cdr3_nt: TGTGCCAGTAGGCTCCCTAGCGGGGGCCCCACAGATACGCAGTATTTT; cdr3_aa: CASRLPSGGPTDTQYF
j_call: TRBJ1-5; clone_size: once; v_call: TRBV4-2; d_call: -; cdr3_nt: TGTGCCAGCAGCCACCTCGGGCACAGGTCGGGGATCCAGCCCCAGCATTTT; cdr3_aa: CASSHLGHRSGIQPQHF
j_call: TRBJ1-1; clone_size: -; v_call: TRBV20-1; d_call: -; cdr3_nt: TGCAGTGCTAGACCAAGGAACACTGAAGCTTTCTTT; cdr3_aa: CSARPRNTEAFF
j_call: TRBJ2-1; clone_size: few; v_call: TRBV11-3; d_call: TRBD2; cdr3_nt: TGTGCCAGCAGCTTAGAGAGACTAGCGGGATCCTACAATGAGCAGTTCTTC; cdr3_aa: CASSLERLAGSYNEQFF
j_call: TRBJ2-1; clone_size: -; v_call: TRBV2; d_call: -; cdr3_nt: TGTGCCAGCAGTGAAGAGAGGAGCTCCTACAATGAGCAGTTCTTC; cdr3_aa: CASSEERSSYNEQFF
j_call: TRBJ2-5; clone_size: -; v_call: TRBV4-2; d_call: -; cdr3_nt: TGTGCCAGCAGCCAAGGAACTACCGGACAAGAGACCCAGTACTTC; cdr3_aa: CASSQGTTGQETQYF
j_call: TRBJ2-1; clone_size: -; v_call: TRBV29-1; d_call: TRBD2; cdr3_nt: TGCAGCGTTGAAGATGCCAAGCGGGAGGGTGTGTATGAGCAGTTCTTC; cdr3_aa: CSVEDAKREGVYEQFF
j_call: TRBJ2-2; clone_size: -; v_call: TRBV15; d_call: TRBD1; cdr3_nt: TGTGCCACCAGCAGAGAAGGACAGGCCGGGGGGGAGCTGTTTTTT; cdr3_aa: CATSREGQAGGELFF
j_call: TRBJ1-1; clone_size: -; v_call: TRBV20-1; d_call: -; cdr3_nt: TGCAGTGTGAGAGTCATGAACACTGAAGCTTTCTTT; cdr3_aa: CSVRVMNTEAFF
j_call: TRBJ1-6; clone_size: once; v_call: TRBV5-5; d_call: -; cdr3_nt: TGTGCCAGCAGCCCCGACAGCAGTCTTTCACCCCTCCACTTT; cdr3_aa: CASSPDSSLSPLHF
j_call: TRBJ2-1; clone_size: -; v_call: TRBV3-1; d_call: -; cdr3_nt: TGTGCCAGCAGCCAAGTACCACAGGGCATTGGCAATGAGCAGTTCTTC; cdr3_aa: CASSQVPQGIGNEQFF
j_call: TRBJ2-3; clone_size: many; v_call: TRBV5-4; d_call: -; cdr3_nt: TGTGCCAGCAGCTTGACCCCAGATACGCAGTATTTT; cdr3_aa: CASSLTPDTQYF
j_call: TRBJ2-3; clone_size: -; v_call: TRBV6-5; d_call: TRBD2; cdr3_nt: TGTGCCAGCAGTTACGGGGGGGGCACAGATACGCAGTATTTT; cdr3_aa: CASSYGGGTDTQYF
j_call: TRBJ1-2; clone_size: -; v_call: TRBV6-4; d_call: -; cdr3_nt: TGTGCCAGCAGTGTTTCCCAGGCGGACTATGGCTACACCTTC; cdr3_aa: CASSVSQADYGYTF
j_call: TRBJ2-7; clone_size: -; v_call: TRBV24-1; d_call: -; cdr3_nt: TGTGCCACCAGCCGCGGGGAGTTCCCCTACGAGCAGTACTTC; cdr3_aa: CATSRGEFPYEQYF
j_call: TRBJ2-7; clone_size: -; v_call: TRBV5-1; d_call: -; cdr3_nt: TGCGCCAGCAGCTTGGCCGGAAGCAAGGCAGGGTTCGAGCAGTACTTC; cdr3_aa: CASSLAGSKAGFEQYF
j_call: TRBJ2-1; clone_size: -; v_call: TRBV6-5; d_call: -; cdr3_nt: TGTGCCAGCAGTTACTCGAGGTCAAGGCTAGAGGCTGAGCAGTTCTTC; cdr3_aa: CASSYSRSRLEAEQFF
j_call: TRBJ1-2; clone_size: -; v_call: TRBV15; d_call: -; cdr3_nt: TGTGCCACCAGCAGAGGGGTGGAATATGGCTACACCTTC; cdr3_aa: CATSRGVEYGYTF
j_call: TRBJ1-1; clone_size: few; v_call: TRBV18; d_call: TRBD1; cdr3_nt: TGTGCCAGCCATGTAACAGGGGGGGCTGAAGCTTTCTTT; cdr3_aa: CASHVTGGAEAFF
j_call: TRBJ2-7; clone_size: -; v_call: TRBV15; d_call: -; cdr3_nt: TGTGCCACCAGCAGTCACATGGGCTCCTACGAGCAGTACTTC; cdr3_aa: CATSSHMGSYEQYF
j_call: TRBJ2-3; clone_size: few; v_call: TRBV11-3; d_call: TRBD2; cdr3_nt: TGTGCCAGCAGCACACCATCCAGCGGGAGGCGGATGGGGGATACGCAGTATTTT; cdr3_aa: CASSTPSSGRRMGDTQYF
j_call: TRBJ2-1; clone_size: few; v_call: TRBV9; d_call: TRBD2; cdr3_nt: TGTGCCAGCAGCGGGAGAACCCCCGGGACTAGCGCAGTCAATGAGCAGTTCTTC; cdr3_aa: CASSGRTPGTSAVNEQFF
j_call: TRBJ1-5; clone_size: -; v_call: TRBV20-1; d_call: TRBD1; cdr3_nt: TGCAGTGCTTCTAGGACAGGGAGAGGCAATCAGCCCCAGCATTTT; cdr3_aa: CSASRTGRGNQPQHF
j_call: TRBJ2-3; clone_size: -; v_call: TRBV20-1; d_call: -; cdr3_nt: TGCAGTGCTAGAAAACAGGGAACCCCCGGGGATACGCAGTATTTT; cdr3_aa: CSARKQGTPGDTQYF
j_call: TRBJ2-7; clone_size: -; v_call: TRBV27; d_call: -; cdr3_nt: TGTGCCAGCAGGACGCACAAGGATTACGAGCAGTACTTC; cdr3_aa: CASRTHKDYEQYF
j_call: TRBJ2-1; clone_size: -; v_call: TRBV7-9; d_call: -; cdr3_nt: TGTGCCAGCAGCCCCCTAGTTTACAATGAGCAGTTCTTC; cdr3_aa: CASSPLVYNEQFF
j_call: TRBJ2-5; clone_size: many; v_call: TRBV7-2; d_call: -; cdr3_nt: TGTGCCAGCAGCTCCGGGGGCGGGCGGCGAGGAGAGACCCAGTACTTC; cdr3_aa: CASSSGGGRRGETQYF
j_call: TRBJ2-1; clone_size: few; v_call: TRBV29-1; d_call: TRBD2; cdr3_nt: TGCAGCGTTAGTAGCGGGGGGAATGAGCAGTTCTTC; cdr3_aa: CSVSSGGNEQFF
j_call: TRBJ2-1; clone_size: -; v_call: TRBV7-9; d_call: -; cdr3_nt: TGTGCCAGCAGCTTGTCGGCGGGACCGCAGTTCTTC; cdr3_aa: CASSLSAGPQFF
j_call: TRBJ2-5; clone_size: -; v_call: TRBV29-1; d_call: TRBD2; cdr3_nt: TGCAGCGTTGAAGCGGGAGGTCAAGAGACCCAGTACTTC; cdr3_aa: CSVEAGGQETQYF
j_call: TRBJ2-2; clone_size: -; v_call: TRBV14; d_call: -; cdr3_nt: TGTGCCAGCAGCCAAACTCTGTCCGGGGAGCTGTTTTTT; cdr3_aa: CASSQTLSGELFF
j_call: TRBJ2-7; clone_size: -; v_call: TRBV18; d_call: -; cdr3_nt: TGTGCCAGCTCACCGCCCCTGGCGACCTACGAGCAGTACTTC; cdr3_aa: CASSPPLATYEQYF
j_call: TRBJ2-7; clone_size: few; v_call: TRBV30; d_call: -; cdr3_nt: TGTGCCTGGAGTAACGACGCAGGGAGGAGGGAGCAGTACTTC; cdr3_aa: CAWSNDAGRREQYF
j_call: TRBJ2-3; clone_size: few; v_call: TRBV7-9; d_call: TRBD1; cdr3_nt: TGTGCCCTCCCGGCCATGACAGGGACCACAGATACGCAGTATTTT; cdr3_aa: CALPAMTGTTDTQYF
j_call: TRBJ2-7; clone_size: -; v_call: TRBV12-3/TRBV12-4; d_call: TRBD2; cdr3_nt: TGTGCCAGCAGTTTTGGACTAGCATCGGGGGAGCAGTACTTC; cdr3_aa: CASSFGLASGEQYF
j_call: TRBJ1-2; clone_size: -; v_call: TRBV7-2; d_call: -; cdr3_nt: TGTGCCAGCAGCTCACGAACCCTGACTTATGGCTACACCTTC; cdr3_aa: CASSSRTLTYGYTF
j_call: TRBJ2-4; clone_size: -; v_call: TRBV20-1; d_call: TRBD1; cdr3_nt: TGCAGTGCAGGGACAGGGGCCGGGCGGGCCAAAAACATTCAGTACTTC; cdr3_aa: CSAGTGAGRAKNIQYF
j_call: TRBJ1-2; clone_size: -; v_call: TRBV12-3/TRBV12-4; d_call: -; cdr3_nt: TGTGCCAGCACCCTCACGCGGGCGGGCGGCTACACCTTC; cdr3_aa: CASTLTRAGGYTF
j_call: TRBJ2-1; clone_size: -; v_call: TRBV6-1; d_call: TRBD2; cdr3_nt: TGTGCCAGCAGTGTAAAGCGGGGACCCCACAATGAGCAGTTCTTC; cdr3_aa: CASSVKRGPHNEQFF
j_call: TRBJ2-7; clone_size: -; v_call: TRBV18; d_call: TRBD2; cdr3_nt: TGTGCCAGCTCACCGACTAGCGGGAGATCCTACGAGCAGTACTTC; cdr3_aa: CASSPTSGRSYEQYF
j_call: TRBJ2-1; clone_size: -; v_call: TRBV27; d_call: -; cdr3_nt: TGTGCCAGCACGCCTTGGGGGGCCGGATCCTACAATGAGCAGTTCTTC; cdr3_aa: CASTPWGAGSYNEQFF
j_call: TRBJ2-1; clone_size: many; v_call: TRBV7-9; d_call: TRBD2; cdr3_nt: TGTGCCAGCAGCCCTGGACTAGCGGGACCCGCCGGCAATGAGCAGTTCTTC; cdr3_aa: CASSPGLAGPAGNEQFF
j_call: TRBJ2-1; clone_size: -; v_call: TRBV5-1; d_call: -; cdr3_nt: TGCGCCAGCACCGTTGGGGGGGGGCCCTACAATGAGCAGTTCTTC; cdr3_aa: CASTVGGGPYNEQFF
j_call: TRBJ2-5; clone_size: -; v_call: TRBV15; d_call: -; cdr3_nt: TGTGCCACCGGGTTTGGGCGACAAGAGACCCAGTACTTC; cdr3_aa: CATGFGRQETQYF
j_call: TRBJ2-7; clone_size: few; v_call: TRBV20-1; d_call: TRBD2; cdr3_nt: TGCAGTGCTAGAGATCTCCAGACTAGCGGGAGCCTTCGGGACGAGCAGTACTTC; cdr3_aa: CSARDLQTSGSLRDEQYF
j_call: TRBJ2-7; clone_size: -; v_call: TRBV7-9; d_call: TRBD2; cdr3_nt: TGTGCCAGCGCGTACAGCGGGAGGGGGTACGAGCAGTACTTC; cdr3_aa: CASAYSGRGYEQYF
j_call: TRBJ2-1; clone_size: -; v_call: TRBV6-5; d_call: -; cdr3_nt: TGTGCCAGCAGTTATGGGAGGAATGAGCAGTTCTTC; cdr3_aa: CASSYGRNEQFF
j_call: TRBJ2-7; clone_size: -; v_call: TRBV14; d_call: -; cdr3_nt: TGTGCCAGCAGCCCCATCCCAGGGGCGGGCACCTACGAGCAGTACTTC; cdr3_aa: CASSPIPGAGTYEQYF
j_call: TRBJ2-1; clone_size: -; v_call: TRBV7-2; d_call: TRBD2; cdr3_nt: TGTGCCAGCAGCTTATCGGGGGGGCCAGAGAATGAGCAGTTCTTC; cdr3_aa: CASSLSGGPENEQFF